This T cell receptor (beta chain) appears in the sequencing data of a study of CD8 T cells in Susac syndrome. Overall study findings and caveats: The study recognized that the number of individuals in its TCR sequencing and HLA analysis was relatively small.

V was pared by 2 bases and J by 6 bases, with 23 bases between. The CDR3 extends over 18 amino acids. Germline-derived CDR1 and CDR2 are SNHLY and FYNNEI. With random hexamers, about 0.45 to 1 ug RNA was reverse transcribed. Amplification of TCR beta CDR3 was carried out by immunoSEQ multiplex PCR, which covered 54 Vbeta and 13 Jbeta segments. MiXCR, run by TCRdb on the immunoSEQ multiplex PCR reads, gives a single entry per CDR3 protein. Of about 430,000 distinct CDR3 sequences listed, approximately 85% were seen once; the top ten hold about 0.1%. In the case of this clonotype: What it binds is unknown.

The sequenced sample was CD8+ T cells from PBMCs. This sequence was found in a human donor with multiple sclerosis. This chain connects TRBV2 to TRBJ2-1, with D perhaps assigned TRBD1 or TRBD2 (5 bases each). The CDR3 nucleotides read TGTGCCAGCAGTGAACGGTACCGGGACCCGCGAGGGGTCAATGAGCAGTTCTTC. Its protein is CASSERYRDPRGVNEQFF.